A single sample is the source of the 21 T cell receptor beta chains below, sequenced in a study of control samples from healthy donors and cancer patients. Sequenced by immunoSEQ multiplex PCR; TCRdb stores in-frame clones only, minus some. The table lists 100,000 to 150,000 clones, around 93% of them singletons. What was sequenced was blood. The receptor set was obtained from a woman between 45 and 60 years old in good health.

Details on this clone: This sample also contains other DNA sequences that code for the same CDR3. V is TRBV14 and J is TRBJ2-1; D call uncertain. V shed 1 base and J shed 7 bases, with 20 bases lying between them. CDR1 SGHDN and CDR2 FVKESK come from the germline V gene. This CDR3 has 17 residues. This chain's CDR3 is CASSQVFTSQLRNEQFF. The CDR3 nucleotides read TGTGCCAGCAGCCAAGTTTTCACCAGCCAGTTACGGAATGAGCAGTTCTTC. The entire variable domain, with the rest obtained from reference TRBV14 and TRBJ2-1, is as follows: EAGVTQFPSHSVIEKGQTVTLRCDPISGHDNLYWYRRVMGKEIKFLLHFVKESKQDESGMPNNRFLAERTGGTYSTLKVQPAELEDSGVYFCASSQVFTSQLRNEQFFGPGTRLTVL.

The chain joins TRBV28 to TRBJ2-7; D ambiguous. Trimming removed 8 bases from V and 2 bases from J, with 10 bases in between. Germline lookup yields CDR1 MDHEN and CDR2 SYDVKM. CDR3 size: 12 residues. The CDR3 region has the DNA TGTGCCAGCCGCGATTCTGCCTACGAGCAGTACTTC. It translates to CASRDSAYEQYF.

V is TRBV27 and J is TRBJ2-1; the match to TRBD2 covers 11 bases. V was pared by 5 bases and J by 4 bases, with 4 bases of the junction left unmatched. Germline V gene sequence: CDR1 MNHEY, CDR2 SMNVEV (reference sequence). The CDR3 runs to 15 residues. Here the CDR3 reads CASSPRLAGYNEQFF. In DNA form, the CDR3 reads TGTGCCAGCAGTCCTCGACTAGCGGGGTACAATGAGCAGTTCTTC.

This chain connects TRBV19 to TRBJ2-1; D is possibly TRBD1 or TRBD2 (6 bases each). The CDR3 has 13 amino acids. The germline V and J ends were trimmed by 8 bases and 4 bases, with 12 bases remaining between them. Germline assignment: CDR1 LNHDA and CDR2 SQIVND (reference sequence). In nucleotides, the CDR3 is TGTGCCAGTCGGGGGCCCCCTTACAATGAGCAGTTCTTC. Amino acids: CASRGPPYNEQFF.

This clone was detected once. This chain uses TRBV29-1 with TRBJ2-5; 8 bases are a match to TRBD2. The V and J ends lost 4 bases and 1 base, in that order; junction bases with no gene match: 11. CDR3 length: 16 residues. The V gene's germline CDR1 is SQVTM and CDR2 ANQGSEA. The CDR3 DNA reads TGCAGCGTTGCTGGCGGGGGGAGGGGATTCCAAGAGACCCAGTACTTC. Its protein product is CSVAGGGRGFQETQYF. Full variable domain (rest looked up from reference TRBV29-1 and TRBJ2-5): SAVISQKPSRDICQRGTSLTIQCQVDSQVTMMFWYRQQPGQSLTLIATANQGSEATYESGFVIDKFPISRPNLTFSTLTVSNMSPEDSSIYLCSVAGGGRGFQETQYFGPGTRLLVL.

CDR3 region: CASYGRSDTEAFF. The CDR3, as DNA: TGTGCCAGCTACGGCAGGTCGGACACTGAAGCTTTCTTT. The rearrangement joins TRBV2 to TRBJ1-1; D is unclear. V was pared by 8 bases and J by 3 bases, with 13 bases between. Germline V gives CDR1 SNHLY, CDR2 FYNNEI. The CDR3 has 13 amino acids.

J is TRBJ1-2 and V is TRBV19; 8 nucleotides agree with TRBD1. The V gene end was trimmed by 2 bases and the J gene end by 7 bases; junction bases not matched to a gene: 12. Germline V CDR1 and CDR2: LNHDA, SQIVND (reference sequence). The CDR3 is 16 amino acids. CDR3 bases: TGTGCCAGTAGTATAATGTTCGGGACAGGAGTCGGTGGCTACACCTTC. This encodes CASSIMFGTGVGGYTF.

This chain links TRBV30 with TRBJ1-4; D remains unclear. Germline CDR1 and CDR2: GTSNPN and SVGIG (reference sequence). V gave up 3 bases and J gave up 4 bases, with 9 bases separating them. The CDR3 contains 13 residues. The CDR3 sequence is CAWSYLGNEKLFF. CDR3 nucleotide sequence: TGTGCCTGGAGCTACCTGGGTAATGAAAAACTGTTTTTT.

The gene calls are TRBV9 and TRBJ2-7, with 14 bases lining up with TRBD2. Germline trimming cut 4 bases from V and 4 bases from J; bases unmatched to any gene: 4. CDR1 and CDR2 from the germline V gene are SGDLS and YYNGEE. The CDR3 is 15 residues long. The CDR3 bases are TGTGCCAGCAGCAATGGGACTAGCGGGGGTTACGAGCAGTACTTC. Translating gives CASSNGTSGGYEQYF. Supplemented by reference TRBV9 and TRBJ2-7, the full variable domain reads DSGVTQTPKHLITATGQRVTLRCSPRSGDLSVYWYQQSLDQGLQFLIQYYNGEERAKGNILERFSAQQFPDLHSELNLSSLELGDSALYFCASSNGTSGGYEQYFGPGTRLTVT.

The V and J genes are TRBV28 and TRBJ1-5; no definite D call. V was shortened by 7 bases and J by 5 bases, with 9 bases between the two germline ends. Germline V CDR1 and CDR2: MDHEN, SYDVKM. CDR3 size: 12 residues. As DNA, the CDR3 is TGTGCCAGCACTCAGGCGGATCAGCCCCAGCATTTT. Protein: CASTQADQPQHF.

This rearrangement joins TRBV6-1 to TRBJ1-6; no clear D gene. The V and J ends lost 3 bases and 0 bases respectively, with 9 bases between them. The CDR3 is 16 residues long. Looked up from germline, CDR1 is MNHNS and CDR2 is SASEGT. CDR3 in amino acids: CASSETQSSYNSPLHF. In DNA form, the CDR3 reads TGTGCCAGCAGTGAGACCCAGAGCTCCTATAATTCACCCCTCCACTTT.

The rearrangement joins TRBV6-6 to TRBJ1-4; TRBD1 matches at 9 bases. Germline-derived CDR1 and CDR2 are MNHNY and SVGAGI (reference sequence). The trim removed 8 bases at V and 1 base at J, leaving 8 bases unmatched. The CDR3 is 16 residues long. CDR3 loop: CASQQGTGRTNEKLFF. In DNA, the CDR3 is TGTGCCAGCCAGCAGGGGACAGGGAGAACTAATGAAAAACTGTTTTTT.

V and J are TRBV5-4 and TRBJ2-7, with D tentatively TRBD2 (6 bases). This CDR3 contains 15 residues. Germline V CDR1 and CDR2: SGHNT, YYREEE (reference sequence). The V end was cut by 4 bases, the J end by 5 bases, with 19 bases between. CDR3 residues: CASSPPGLLQHEQYF. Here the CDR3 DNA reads TGTGCCAGCAGCCCTCCGGGACTCCTTCAACACGAGCAGTACTTC.

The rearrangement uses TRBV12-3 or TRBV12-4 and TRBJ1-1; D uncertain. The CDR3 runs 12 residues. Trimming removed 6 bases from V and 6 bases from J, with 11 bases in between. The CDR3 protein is CASRATGAEAFF. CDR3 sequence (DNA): TGTGCCAGCAGGGCAACCGGGGCTGAAGCTTTCTTT.

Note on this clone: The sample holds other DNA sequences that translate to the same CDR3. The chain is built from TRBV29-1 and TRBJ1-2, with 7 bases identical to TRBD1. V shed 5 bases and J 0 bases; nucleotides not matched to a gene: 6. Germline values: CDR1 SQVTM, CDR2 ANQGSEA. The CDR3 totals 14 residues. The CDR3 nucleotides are TGCAGCGTTAGACCCGGGACAGCTAACTATGGCTACACCTTC. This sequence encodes CSVRPGTANYGYTF. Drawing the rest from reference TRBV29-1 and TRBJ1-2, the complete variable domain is SAVISQKPSRDICQRGTSLTIQCQVDSQVTMMFWYRQQPGQSLTLIATANQGSEATYESGFVIDKFPISRPNLTFSTLTVSNMSPEDSSIYLCSVRPGTANYGYTFGSGTRLTVV.

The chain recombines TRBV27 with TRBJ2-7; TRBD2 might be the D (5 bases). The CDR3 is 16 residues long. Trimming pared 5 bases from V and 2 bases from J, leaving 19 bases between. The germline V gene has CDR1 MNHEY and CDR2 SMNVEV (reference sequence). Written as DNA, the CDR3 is TGTGCCAGCAGTATGGTTTGGCGGGTGCTTACCTACGAGCAGTACTTC. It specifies CASSMVWRVLTYEQYF.

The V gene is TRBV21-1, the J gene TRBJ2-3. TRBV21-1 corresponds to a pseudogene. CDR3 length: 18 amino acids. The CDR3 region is CASSKGIRGEWGPDTQYF. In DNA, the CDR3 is TGTGCCAGCAGCAAAGGGATCCGTGGGGAGTGGGGCCCAGATACGCAGTATTTT.

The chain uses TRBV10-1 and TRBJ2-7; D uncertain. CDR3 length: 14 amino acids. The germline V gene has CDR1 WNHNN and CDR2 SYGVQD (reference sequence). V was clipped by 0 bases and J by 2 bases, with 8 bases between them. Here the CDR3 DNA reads TGCGCCAGCAGTGAGTCTGGAAGCACCTACGAGCAGTACTTC. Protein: CASSESGSTYEQYF.

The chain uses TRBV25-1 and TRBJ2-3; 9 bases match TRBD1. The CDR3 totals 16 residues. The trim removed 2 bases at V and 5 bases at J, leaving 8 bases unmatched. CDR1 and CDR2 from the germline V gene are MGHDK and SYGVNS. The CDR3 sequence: CASSEAGTGSEDTQYF. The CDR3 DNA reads TGTGCCAGCAGTGAAGCCGGGACAGGGTCCGAAGATACGCAGTATTTT. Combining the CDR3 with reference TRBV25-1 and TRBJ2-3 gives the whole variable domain EADIYQTPRYLVIGTGKKITLECSQTMGHDKMYWYQQDPGMELHLIHYSYGVNSTEKGDLSSESTVSRIRTEHFPLTLESARPSHTSQYLCASSEAGTGSEDTQYFGPGTRLTVL.

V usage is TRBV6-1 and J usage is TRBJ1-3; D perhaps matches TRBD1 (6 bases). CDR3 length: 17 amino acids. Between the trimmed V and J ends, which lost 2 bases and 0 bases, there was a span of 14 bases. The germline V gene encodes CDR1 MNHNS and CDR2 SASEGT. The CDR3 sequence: CASSELAGANSGNTIYF. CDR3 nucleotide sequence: TGTGCCAGCAGTGAACTGGCAGGGGCCAACTCTGGAAACACCATATATTTT.

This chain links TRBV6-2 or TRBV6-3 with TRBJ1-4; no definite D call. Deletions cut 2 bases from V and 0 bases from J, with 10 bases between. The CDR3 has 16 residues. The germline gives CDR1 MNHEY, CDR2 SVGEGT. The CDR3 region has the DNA TGTGCCAGCAGTTACGGGTCGGTTGCAACTAATGAAAAACTGTTTTTT. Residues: CASSYGSVATNEKLFF.